The 14 T cell receptor beta chains reported below all come from one sample, sequenced in a study of cytotoxic CD8 clonotypes in ibrutinib-treated CLL. The repertoire was sequenced with immunoSEQ multiplex PCR; TCRdb's copy has only in-frame clones and lacks some. The table includes 330,000 or so clones, 67% detected once. Source: PBMCs, taken after 36 months of ibrutinib treatment. These receptors were collected from a human donor with chronic lymphocytic leukemia.

Concerning this clone itself: The junction and the germline gene differ at one end; a read error may be behind it. The chain links TRBV6-1 to TRBJ1-4; D remains unclear. Germline V gives CDR1 MNHNS, CDR2 SASEGT. The CDR3 covers 8 residues. The CDR3 region has the DNA TGTGCCAGCAGGGCGCAGACATTT. It codes for CASRAQTF.

The rearrangement uses TRBV29-1 and TRBJ2-6; D may be TRBD1 or TRBD2 (5 bases each). V lost 5 bases and J lost 4, with 21 bases in between. This CDR3 has 17 amino acids. Germline V gene lookup returns CDR1 SQVTM and CDR2 ANQGSEA. The CDR3 nucleotides are TGCAGCGTTTGGGGAGACAGTTCTGACACCGGGGCCAACGTCCTGACTTTC. It encodes CSVWGDSSDTGANVLTF.

The rearrangement joins TRBV4-1 to TRBJ2-2; 7 nucleotides agree with TRBD2. The CDR3 is 15 residues long. Germline loops: CDR1 MGHRA, CDR2 YSYEKL. V trimming: 0 bases; J trimming: 5 bases; junction bases outside the gene matches: 3. This CDR3 reads CASSQDPGGTGELFF. CDR3 coding DNA: TGCGCCAGCAGCCAAGACCCGGGGGGTACCGGGGAGCTGTTTTTT.

The V gene is TRBV13, the J gene TRBJ2-1; the D gene is possibly TRBD2 (5 bases). Germline V gene data show CDR1 as PRHDT and CDR2 as FYEKMQ (reference sequence). This CDR3 is 15 amino acids long. The V end was cut by 6 bases, the J end by 5 bases, with 17 bases between. Here the CDR3 reads CASRLPAAEDNEQFF. CDR3 coding DNA: TGTGCCAGCAGACTCCCGGCTGCGGAGGACAATGAGCAGTTCTTC.

This chain links TRBV4-3 with TRBJ2-7, with a possible D match to TRBD1 (6 bases). The CDR3 spans 17 residues. Per germline, CDR1 LGHNA and CDR2 YSLEER. Trimming removed 0 bases at V and 2 bases at J, with 17 bases between. DNA for the CDR3: TGCGCCAGCAGCCAAGATCGCCGGACAGCCACCCCCTACGAGCAGTACTTC. Protein product: CASSQDRRTATPYEQYF.

The chain carries TRBV10-2 and TRBJ1-1; no firm D call. Germline V gene sequence: CDR1 WSHSY, CDR2 SAAADI. Trimming took off 0 bases at V and 1 base at J, with 3 bases between the two ends. The CDR3 runs to 13 residues. The CDR3 loop is CASSESGNTEAFF. CDR3 DNA sequence: TGCGCCAGCAGTGAGTCGGGGAACACTGAAGCTTTCTTT.

The chain combines TRBV7-8 with TRBJ2-1; possibly TRBD2 for D (6 bases). Per the germline V gene, CDR1 is SGHVS and CDR2 is FQNEAQ. Trimming cost V 0 bases and J 7 bases, with 19 bases left between them. The CDR3 is made up of 17 amino acids. CDR3 in DNA: TGTGCCAGCAGCTTAGCCCGCTCTCTCCGGGACTGGAATGAGCAGTTCTTC. Translated: CASSLARSLRDWNEQFF.

V is TRBV6-1 and J is TRBJ2-7; D not resolved. Trimming removed 3 bases at V and 2 bases at J, with 11 bases between. This CDR3 is 14 amino acids long. Looked up from germline, CDR1 is MNHNS and CDR2 is SASEGT. CDR3 DNA: TGTGCCAGCAGTGACTACCCAAGGGCCTACGAGCAGTACTTC. Its protein product is CASSDYPRAYEQYF.

The DNA of the CDR3 is TGTGCCAGCAGTCCAGTTGGGAATTCACCCCTCCACTTT. Amino acids: CASSPVGNSPLHF. The chain is built from TRBV25-1 and TRBJ1-6; no reliable D call. The CDR3 is 13 residues long. Trimming shortened V by 5 bases and J by 7 bases, and 9 bases separated the two germline ends. Germline-derived CDR1 and CDR2 are MGHDK and SYGVNS.

The chain links TRBV18 to TRBJ1-5, with D uncertain. The CDR3 totals 13 residues. V gave up 5 bases and J gave up 4 bases, with 9 bases separating them. The germline V gene has CDR1 KGHSH and CDR2 LQKENI. This CDR3 is CASSGRNNQPQHF. The DNA for the CDR3 is TGTGCCAGCTCAGGACGGAATAATCAGCCCCAGCATTTT.

J is TRBJ2-7 and V is TRBV6-5, with a possible D match to TRBD1 (5 bases). Germline V CDR1 and CDR2: MNHEY, SVGAGI. V lost 4 bases to trimming and J lost 3 bases, with 10 bases between them. The CDR3 sequence is 13 residues long. This chain's CDR3 is CASSFHRRYEQYF. The CDR3 bases are TGTGCCAGCAGTTTTCACAGGCGCTACGAGCAGTACTTC.

This chain links TRBV5-1 with TRBJ1-4, with 10 bases matching TRBD1. The trim removed 4 bases at V and 3 bases at J, leaving 6 bases unmatched. Germline V gene lookup returns CDR1 SGHRS and CDR2 YFSETQ. The CDR3 runs to 16 residues. As DNA, the CDR3 is TGCGCCAGCAGCGTGGGACAGGGGTGGTCTAATGAAAAACTGTTTTTT. Residues: CASSVGQGWSNEKLFF.

The gene calls are TRBV7-2 and TRBJ2-7; TRBD2 matches 8 bases. The CDR3 spans 16 residues. Germline trimming cut 1 base from V and 0 bases from J; bases unmatched to any gene: 5. The germline CDR1 and CDR2 sequences are SGHTA and FQGNSA. The CDR3 nucleotides are TGTGCCAGCAGCTTAGACAGCGGGGGATTCTCCTACGAGCAGTACTTC. Amino acids: CASSLDSGGFSYEQYF.

The genes are TRBV27 and TRBJ1-2; possibly TRBD1 for D (6 bases). The germline V and J ends were trimmed by 2 bases and 7 bases, with 17 bases remaining between them. Germline CDR1 reads MNHEY; CDR2 reads SMNVEV (reference sequence). The CDR3 extends over 15 amino acids. DNA of the CDR3: TGTGCCAGCAGTTTAGGGTTTGGACAGCCTGGTGGCTACACCTTC. This codes for CASSLGFGQPGGYTF.